This passage covers 18 T cell receptor beta chains from one sample sequenced in a study of neurological immune-mediated disorders. In TCRdb, the 5' RACE reads were re-called with MiXCR into one record per CDR3 protein. This repertoire shows over 25,000 distinct CDR3 sequences, over 10% found once; its top ten account for 5.5% to 7.5%. Sequenced material: PBMCs. These receptor sequences come from a woman aged 60-70 years in good health.

Ten or more counts support this clonotype. The rearrangement joins TRBV7-2 to TRBJ1-2; no reliable D call. The CDR3 is 14 amino acids. CDR1 is SGHTA, CDR2 FQGNSA, per germline. Trimming removed 5 bases at V and 2 bases at J, with 12 bases between. The CDR3 coding sequence is TGTGCCAGCAGCATTGGACGGGTCAACTATGGCTACACCTTC. The encoded protein is CASSIGRVNYGYTF.

This clonotype was detected ten times or more. The V gene is TRBV5-8, the J gene TRBJ2-3; TRBD2 matches at 13 bases. The germline CDR1 and CDR2 sequences are SGHTS and YDEGEE. The CDR3 length is 17 residues. The V gene end was trimmed by 4 bases and the J gene end by 2 bases; junction bases not matched to a gene: 7. CDR3 DNA: TGTGCCAGCAGCCGCTACGGACTAGCGGGGGACACAGATACGCAGTATTTT. This sequence encodes CASSRYGLAGDTDTQYF.

This clonotype was detected many times. The V and J genes are TRBV29-1 and TRBJ2-7; D not resolved. V was trimmed by 7 bases and J by 6 bases, leaving 13 bases between them. The CDR3 sequence is 11 residues long. Germline V CDR1 and CDR2: SQVTM, ANQGSEA. The CDR3 region is CSAASPLEQYF. CDR3 nucleotide sequence: TGCAGCGCCGCCTCACCCCTCGAGCAGTACTTC.

V gene TRBV6-5 combines with J gene TRBJ2-1; 7 positions agree with TRBD1. The CDR3 is 14 residues long. CDR1 and CDR2 (germline): MNHEY, SVGAGI. The V gene end was trimmed by 6 bases and the J gene end by 0 bases; junction bases not matched to a gene: 2. CDR3 nucleotide sequence: TGTGCCAGCAGGGGACAGAGCTCCTACAATGAGCAGTTCTTC. This translates into CASRGQSSYNEQFF.

This clonotype was found many times. The gene calls are TRBV10-3 and TRBJ1-6; D remains ambiguous. V was clipped by 0 bases and J by 9 bases, with 12 bases between them. Germline V gene data show CDR1 as ENHRY and CDR2 as SYGVKD. The CDR3 contains 15 residues. The CDR3 is CAISESSQEFSPLHF. Written as DNA, the CDR3 is TGTGCCATCAGTGAGTCGAGTCAGGAGTTTTCACCCCTCCACTTT.

This clonotype was detected many times. The rearrangement uses TRBV7-9 and TRBJ2-7, with D possibly being TRBD2 (7 bases). V was pared by 4 bases and J by 6 bases, with 16 bases between. Germline V CDR1 and CDR2: SEHNR, FQNEAQ (reference sequence). The CDR3 consists of 14 residues. CDR3 DNA: TGTGCCAGCAGCTCTAATCGAGGGGGGGGCGAGCAGTACTTC. Translating it yields CASSSNRGGGEQYF.

This clonotype has at least ten counts. This chain links TRBV27 with TRBJ2-2; 7 bases fit TRBD1. The CDR3 runs 15 residues. Germline V gene lookup returns CDR1 MNHEY and CDR2 SMNVEV (reference sequence). The V gene end was trimmed by 3 bases and the J gene end by 3 bases; junction bases not matched to a gene: 4. This CDR3 reads CASSLKGGYTGELFF. The CDR3 DNA sequence: TGTGCCAGCAGTTTGAAAGGGGGCTACACCGGGGAGCTGTTTTTT.

The table lists this clonotype with many counts. This chain joins TRBV7-2 and TRBJ2-7; 7 nucleotides align to TRBD1. This CDR3 spans 14 amino acids. The germline V gene has CDR1 SGHTA and CDR2 FQGNSA. The junction had 5 bases not matched to a gene; V was cut back by 4 bases and J by 2 bases. The CDR3 protein is CASSYGQATYEQYF. CDR3 bases: TGTGCCAGCAGCTACGGACAGGCAACCTACGAGCAGTACTTC.

This clonotype was counted many times. This chain links TRBV6-2 or TRBV6-3 with TRBJ2-3; D might be TRBD1 or TRBD2, each matching 5 bases. Deletions cut 6 bases from V and 3 bases from J, with 13 bases between. Germline loops: CDR1 MNHEY, CDR2 SVGEGT. The CDR3 spans 14 residues. This CDR3 is CASSPHEGTDTQYF. CDR3 DNA sequence: TGTGCCAGCAGCCCCCATGAGGGGACAGATACGCAGTATTTT.

This clonotype was seen repeatedly, ten times or more. This rearrangement joins TRBV29-1 to TRBJ2-5, with D possibly matching TRBD1 (6 bases). The germline CDR1 and CDR2 sequences are SQVTM and ANQGSEA. This CDR3 contains 13 residues. Trimming stripped 4 bases from V and 1 base from J, with 10 bases between. CDR3 amino acids: CSVVRGSQETQYF. DNA of the CDR3: TGCAGCGTTGTCAGGGGTTCCCAAGAGACCCAGTACTTC.

This clonotype showed up many times. This chain connects TRBV6-6 to TRBJ2-3; the match to TRBD1 covers 7 bases. With 3 bases clipped from V and 5 bases from J, the junction kept 11 bases outside the gene matches. Germline values: CDR1 MNHNY, CDR2 SVGAGI (reference sequence). CDR3 length: 16 residues. The CDR3 spells CASSYITTGEQDTQYF. The CDR3 DNA reads TGTGCCAGCAGTTATATAACCACAGGGGAACAAGATACGCAGTATTTT.

This clonotype came up many times. DNA for the CDR3: TGCAGTGCTAGAGATTCGCTAGCGGGCACCCCCAGGGCCCAGTACTTC. Protein product: CSARDSLAGTPRAQYF. The chain uses TRBV20-1 and TRBJ2-5; TRBD2 matches at 8 bases. Germline trimming cut 0 bases from V and 9 bases from J; bases unmatched to any gene: 15. Germline V gives CDR1 DFQATT, CDR2 SNEGSKA (reference sequence). This CDR3 contains 16 residues.

Worth noting for this clonotype: Relative to the germline gene, one junction end is altered; a read error may explain this. This chain links TRBV5-1 with TRBJ1-2, with TRBD1 as a possible D gene (6 bases). This CDR3 comprises 16 residues. The germline V gene encodes CDR1 SGHRS and CDR2 YFSETQ. CDR3 coding DNA: TGCGCCAGCAGCTTGGAAAGGAATCAAGTTACGGGGGGCTTCACCTTC. It translates to CASSLERNQVTGGFTF.

This clonotype was seen many times. The chain links TRBV3-1 to TRBJ2-1; D not certain. Germline V gene sequence: CDR1 LGHDT, CDR2 YNNKEL (reference sequence). This CDR3 contains 16 residues. V lost 0 bases to trimming and J lost 5 bases, with 14 bases between them. The CDR3, as DNA: TGTGCCAGCAGCCAAGAGTTGGCCACGGCGAACAATGAGCAGTTCTTC. Amino acids: CASSQELATANNEQFF.

There are many counts of this clonotype. This may come from a read error, since a much larger clone is one base off. The rearrangement uses TRBV7-2 and TRBJ2-1; perhaps TRBD1 as D (5 bases). The CDR3 has 13 amino acids. The ends were cut back, 7 bases at V and 8 bases at J, with 15 bases in the middle. Germline V CDR1 and CDR2: SGHTA, FQGNSA. CDR3 residues: CASNSASGYEQFF. In nucleotides, the CDR3 is TGTGCCAGCAACTCCGCCTCAGGGTATGAGCAGTTCTTC.

This clonotype was recorded many times. The rearrangement joins TRBV5-1 to TRBJ2-2; 8 bases map to TRBD1. V shed 4 bases and J 0 bases; nucleotides not matched to a gene: 5. CDR3 length equals 16 residues. Germline loops: CDR1 SGHRS, CDR2 YFSETQ. CDR3: CASSRVTGANTGELFF. The CDR3 DNA reads as TGCGCCAGCAGCCGAGTGACAGGGGCGAACACCGGGGAGCTGTTTTTT. The variable domain in full, completed from reference TRBV5-1 and TRBJ2-2, reads KAGVTQTPRYLIKTRGQQVTLSCSPISGHRSVSWYQQTPGQGLQFLFEYFSETQRNKGNFPGRFSGRQFSNSRSEMNVSTLELGDSALYLCASSRVTGANTGELFFGEGSRLTVL.

This clonotype was counted many times. The genes are TRBV7-2 and TRBJ2-3; possible D gene TRBD2, 6 bases. This CDR3 is 19 amino acids long. Germline V CDR1 and CDR2: SGHTA, FQGNSA. Trimming cost V 2 bases and J 0 bases, with 21 bases left between them. CDR3 bases: TGTGCCAGCAGCTTACCTGCGGACTACTCCCGGCCTAGCACAGATACGCAGTATTTT. Translated, it gives CASSLPADYSRPSTDTQYF.

This clonotype was observed many times. The chain recombines TRBV9 with TRBJ1-2; maybe TRBD1 (5 bases). CDR1 and CDR2 (germline): SGDLS, YYNGEE. This CDR3 is 14 amino acids long. V shed 4 bases and J shed 2 bases, with 12 bases lying between them. As DNA, the CDR3 is TGTGCCAGCAGCCCTCGCGGGGCAAACTATGGCTACACCTTC. Amino acid sequence: CASSPRGANYGYTF.